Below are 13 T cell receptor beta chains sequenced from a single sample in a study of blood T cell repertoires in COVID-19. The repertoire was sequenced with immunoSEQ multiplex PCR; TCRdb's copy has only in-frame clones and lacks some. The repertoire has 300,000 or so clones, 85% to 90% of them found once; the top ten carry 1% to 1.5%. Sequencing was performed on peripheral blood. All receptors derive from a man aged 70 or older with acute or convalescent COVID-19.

The CDR3 DNA reads TGTGCCAGCAGATTCTCCACAGATACGCAGTATTTT. Its translation is CASRFSTDTQYF. This chain uses TRBV6-6 with TRBJ2-3, with D unresolved. Germline V CDR1 and CDR2: MNHNY, SVGAGI (reference sequence). This CDR3 spans 12 amino acids. V was cut by 6 bases and J by 2 bases, with 6 bases left in between.

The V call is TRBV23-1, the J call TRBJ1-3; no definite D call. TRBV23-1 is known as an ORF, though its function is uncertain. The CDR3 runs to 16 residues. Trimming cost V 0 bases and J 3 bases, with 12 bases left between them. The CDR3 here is CASSQSNPTVGNTIYF. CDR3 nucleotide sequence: TGCGCCAGCAGTCAATCGAACCCCACAGTTGGAAACACCATATATTTT.

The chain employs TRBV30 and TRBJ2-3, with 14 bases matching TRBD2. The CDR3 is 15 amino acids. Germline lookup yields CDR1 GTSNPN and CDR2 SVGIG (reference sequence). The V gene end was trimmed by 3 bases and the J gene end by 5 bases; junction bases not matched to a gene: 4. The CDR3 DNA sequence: TGTGCCTGGAGCTCAGGACTAGCGGGGGGAGATACGCAGTATTTT. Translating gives CAWSSGLAGGDTQYF. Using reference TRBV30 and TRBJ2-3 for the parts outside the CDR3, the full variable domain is SQTIHQWPATLVQPVGSPLSLECTVEGTSNPNLYWYRQAAGRGLQLLFYSVGIGQISSEVPQNLSASRPQDRQFILSSKKLLLSDSGFYLCAWSSGLAGGDTQYFGPGTRLTVL.

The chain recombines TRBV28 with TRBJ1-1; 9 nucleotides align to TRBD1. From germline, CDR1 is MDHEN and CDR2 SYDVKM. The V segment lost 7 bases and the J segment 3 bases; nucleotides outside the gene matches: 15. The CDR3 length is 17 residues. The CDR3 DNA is TGTGCCAGCACCGGATACAGGGGGCAGGAATGGGACACTGAAGCTTTCTTT. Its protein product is CASTGYRGQEWDTEAFF.

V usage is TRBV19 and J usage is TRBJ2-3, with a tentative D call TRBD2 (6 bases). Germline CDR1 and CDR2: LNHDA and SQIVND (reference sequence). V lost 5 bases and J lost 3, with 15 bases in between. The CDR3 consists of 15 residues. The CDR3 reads CASSERPRGTDTQYF. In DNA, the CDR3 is TGTGCCAGTAGTGAGAGGCCCCGGGGGACAGATACGCAGTATTTT.

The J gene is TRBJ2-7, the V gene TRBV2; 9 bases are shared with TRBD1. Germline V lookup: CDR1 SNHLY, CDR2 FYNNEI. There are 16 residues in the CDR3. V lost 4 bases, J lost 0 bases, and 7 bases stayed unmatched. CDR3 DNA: TGTGCCAGCAGTGCAGGACAGGGGTCAAGCTCCTACGAGCAGTACTTC. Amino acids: CASSAGQGSSSYEQYF.

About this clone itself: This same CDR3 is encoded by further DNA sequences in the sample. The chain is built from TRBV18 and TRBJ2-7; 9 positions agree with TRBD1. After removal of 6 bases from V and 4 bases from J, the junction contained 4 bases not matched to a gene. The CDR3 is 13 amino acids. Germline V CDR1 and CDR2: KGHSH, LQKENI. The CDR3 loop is CASSPGTGYEQYF. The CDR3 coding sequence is TGTGCCAGCTCCCCCGGGACAGGGTACGAGCAGTACTTC. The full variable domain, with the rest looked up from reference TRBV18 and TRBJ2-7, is NAGVMQNPRHLVRRRGQEARLRCSPMKGHSHVYWYRQLPEEGLKFMVYLQKENIIDESGMPKERFSAEFPKEGPSILRIQQVVRGDSAAYFCASSPGTGYEQYFGPGTRLTVT.

CDR3 protein: CASSLRPSGRPYEQYF. CDR3 DNA: TGTGCCAGCAGCTTACGTCCGAGCGGGAGGCCCTACGAGCAGTACTTC. This sequence joins TRBV7-2 and TRBJ2-7; 9 positions agree with TRBD2. Germline CDR1 and CDR2: SGHTA and FQGNSA. The CDR3 loop spans 16 amino acids. After removal of 2 bases from V and 2 bases from J, the junction contained 7 bases not matched to a gene.

The CDR3 nucleotides read TGTGCCACCAGTGATCCCTCGAGAGGGCCTTACAATGAGCAGTTCTTC. As protein: CATSDPSRGPYNEQFF. The chain has TRBV24-1 and TRBJ2-1; maybe TRBD2 (5 bases). The germline CDR1 and CDR2 sequences are KGHDR and SFDVKD. There are 16 residues in the CDR3. V was shortened by 3 bases and J by 4 bases, with 15 bases between the two germline ends.

CDR3 DNA: TGTGCCAGCAGTGAAATTCTCGAGGAGACCCAGTACTTC. Amino acids: CASSEILEETQYF. The rearrangement uses TRBV6-1 and TRBJ2-5; no clear D. The V and J ends lost 2 bases and 5 bases respectively, with 9 bases between them. The CDR3 spans 13 residues. Germline V gene lookup returns CDR1 MNHNS and CDR2 SASEGT.

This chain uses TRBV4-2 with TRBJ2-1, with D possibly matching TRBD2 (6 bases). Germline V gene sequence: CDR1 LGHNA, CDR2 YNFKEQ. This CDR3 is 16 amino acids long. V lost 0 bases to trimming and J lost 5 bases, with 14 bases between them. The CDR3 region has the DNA TGTGCCAGCAGCCAAGATCCCGGGACTGCTAACAATGAGCAGTTCTTC. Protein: CASSQDPGTANNEQFF.

In DNA form, the CDR3 reads TGTGCCAGCAGTCGACTACTAGTCTCCAATGAGCAGTTCTTC. Residues: CASSRLLVSNEQFF. This chain joins TRBV7-2 and TRBJ2-1; D is perhaps TRBD2 (5 bases). The CDR3 loop spans 14 amino acids. The V gene's germline CDR1 is SGHTA and CDR2 FQGNSA. The V and J ends lost 6 bases and 6 bases respectively, with 15 bases between them.

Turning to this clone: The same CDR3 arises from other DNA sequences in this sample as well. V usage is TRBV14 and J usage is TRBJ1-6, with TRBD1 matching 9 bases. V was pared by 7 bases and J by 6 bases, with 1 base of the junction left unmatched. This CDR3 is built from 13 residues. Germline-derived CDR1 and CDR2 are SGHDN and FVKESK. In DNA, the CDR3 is TGTGCCAGCAAGGGACAGGGTAATTCACCCCTCCACTTT. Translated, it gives CASKGQGNSPLHF.